The 8 T cell receptor beta chains reported below all come from one sample, sequenced in a study of vaccination effects on CD4 cells after COVID-19. Sequencing in the ViraFEST assay came after antigen-specific CD4+ T cells had been expanded with viral peptide pools, which were used to stimulate PBMC. Between days 9 and 10 of culture, CD4+ T cells were separated out. All participants had two doses of either the BNT162b2 or mRNA-1273 vaccine. No antigen has been identified for these receptors. The protocol was immunoSEQ multiplex PCR, while the TCRdb copy is restricted to in-frame clones and leaves out a portion. The sample yields tens of thousands of clones, 74% seen once. The sequences come from CD4+ T cells from PBMCs cultured with HCoV-229E spike peptides, collected after COVID-19 vaccination. The receptors here all came from a human donor who received a COVID-19 vaccine.

The chain carries TRBV7-9 and TRBJ2-7; unclear D gene. The CDR3 extends over 14 amino acids. Trimming pared 1 base from V and 5 bases from J, leaving 12 bases between. The germline gives CDR1 SEHNR, CDR2 FQNEAQ (reference sequence). This chain's CDR3 is CASSLGPLADEQYV. CDR3 nucleotides: TGTGCCAGCAGCTTAGGCCCCTTAGCCGACGAGCAGTACGTC.

A few counts support this clone. The V call is TRBV5-1, the J call TRBJ2-7, with TRBD1 identical over 8 bases. The germline V gene has CDR1 SGHRS and CDR2 YFSETQ. The CDR3 extends over 14 amino acids. V dropped 1 base and J dropped 5; count of bases not matched to a gene: 5. CDR3 sequence reads: CASSLYQGADEQYV. The CDR3 DNA reads TGCGCCAGCAGCTTGTATCAGGGGGCGGACGAGCAGTACGTC.

This clone was picked up a small number of times. The chain uses TRBV20-1 and TRBJ2-1; possible D gene TRBD2, 6 bases. Germline CDR1 DFQATT, CDR2 SNEGSKA (reference sequence). The CDR3 is made up of 15 amino acids. The germline V and J ends were trimmed by 3 bases and 0 bases, with 12 bases remaining between them. DNA for the CDR3: TGCAGTGCTAGTGGGAGGCAGGGCTCCTACAATGAGCAGTTCTTC. Its translation: CSASGRQGSYNEQFF.

The chain links TRBV19 to TRBJ1-1; no definite D call. V was shortened by 6 bases and J by 4 bases, with 15 bases between the two germline ends. There are 14 residues in the CDR3. The germline gives CDR1 LNHDA, CDR2 SQIVND (reference sequence). CDR3 sequence (DNA): TGTGCCAGTAGCCCACGGGGTGGGCGCACTGAAGCTTTCTTT. Translation gives CASSPRGGRTEAFF.

V gene TRBV14 combines with J gene TRBJ1-2, with 9 bases lining up with TRBD1. The CDR3 is 15 amino acids. The V segment lost 3 bases and the J segment 4 bases; nucleotides outside the gene matches: 6. Germline V lookup: CDR1 SGHDN, CDR2 FVKESK. The CDR3 region is CASSQSTGGIYGYTF. As DNA, the CDR3 is TGTGCCAGCAGCCAGTCGACAGGGGGAATCTATGGCTACACCTTC. Full variable domain (missing parts from reference TRBV14 and TRBJ1-2): EAGVTQFPSHSVIEKGQTVTLRCDPISGHDNLYWYRRVMGKEIKFLLHFVKESKQDESGMPNNRFLAERTGGTYSTLKVQPAELEDSGVYFCASSQSTGGIYGYTFGSGTRLTVV.

V is TRBV7-3 and J is TRBJ2-3; unclear D gene. The V and J ends lost 0 bases and 1 base respectively, with 8 bases between them. From germline, CDR1 is SGHTA and CDR2 FQGTGA. CDR3 length: 15 amino acids. The CDR3 region is CASSLTATGTDTQYF. The CDR3 DNA follows: TGTGCCAGCAGCTTAACCGCAACAGGCACAGATACGCAGTATTTT.

This clone occurred once. The chain uses TRBV19 and TRBJ2-5; no firm D call. The germline V and J ends were trimmed by 8 bases and 1 base, with 11 bases remaining between them. In germline, CDR1 is LNHDA, CDR2 SQIVND (reference sequence). The CDR3 totals 13 residues. CDR3 coding DNA: TGTGCCAGTGGTGGGGTCCTCCAAGAGACCCAGTACTTC. Residues: CASGGVLQETQYF.

The gene calls are TRBV5-4 and TRBJ1-2; maybe TRBD1 (5 bases). V was clipped by 3 bases and J by 6 bases, with 15 bases between them. Looked up from germline, CDR1 is SGHNT and CDR2 is YYREEE (reference sequence). The CDR3 length is 14 residues. The CDR3 nucleotides are TGTGCCAGCAGCTCCCAGGTCCCGGGGGATGGCTACACCTTC. Translated: CASSSQVPGDGYTF. Looking up the rest from reference TRBV5-4 and TRBJ1-2 gives the full variable domain: ETGVTQSPTHLIKTRGQQVTLRCSSQSGHNTVSWYQQALGQGPQFIFQYYREEENGRGNFPPRFSGLQFPNYSSELNVNALELDDSALYLCASSSQVPGDGYTFGSGTRLTVV.